The present T cell receptor beta chain was sequenced within a study of blood T cell repertoires in COVID-19. In the study overall: Researchers got acute and convalescent COVID-19 samples from the United States, Italy and Spain.

Germline CDR1 is LNHDA and CDR2 is SQIVND (reference sequence). V lost 5 bases and J 4 bases, leaving 9 bases between the germline ends. This CDR3 is built from 13 residues. Some clones are missing from TCRdb's copy, which holds only in-frame ones; the method was immunoSEQ multiplex PCR. The sample has 150,000 to 200,000 clones, about nine tenths seen once. The chain employs TRBV19 and TRBJ2-1; D is perhaps TRBD2 (6 bases). The specimen sequenced was peripheral blood. The source of this sequence is an older man with active or convalescent COVID-19. As DNA, the CDR3 is TGTGCCAGTAGTGTAGCGGTGTACAATGAGCAGTTCTTC. It yields the protein CASSVAVYNEQFF. Looking up the rest from reference TRBV19 and TRBJ2-1 gives the full variable domain: DGGITQSPKYLFRKEGQNVTLSCEQNLNHDAMYWYRQDPGQGLRLIYYSQIVNDFQKGDIAEGYSVSREKKESFPLTVTSAQKNPTAFYLCASSVAVYNEQFFGPGTRLTVL.